These 28 T cell receptor beta chains share one sample of origin, sequenced in a study of blood T cell repertoires in COVID-19. The method was immunoSEQ multiplex PCR; TCRdb's version includes in-frame clones alone and lacks a portion of them. The sample contains about 190,000 clones, roughly 89% of which appear only once. Specimen: peripheral blood. The receptors here all came from a man aged 50 to 60 with acute or convalescent COVID-19.

This clone is a singleton in its sample. The V and J genes are TRBV5-1 and TRBJ1-5, with D perhaps TRBD1 (6 bases). CDR1 and CDR2 (germline): SGHRS, YFSETQ. This CDR3 is built from 14 residues. Deletions cut 1 base from V and 5 bases from J, with 10 bases between. The CDR3 region is CASSLRSGDQPQHF. The CDR3, as DNA: TGCGCCAGCAGCTTGAGGTCAGGGGATCAGCCCCAGCATTTT.

J is TRBJ1-4 and V is TRBV27; the match to TRBD1 covers 7 bases. This CDR3 has 14 amino acids. Germline trimming cut 6 bases from V and 5 bases from J; bases unmatched to any gene: 6. The germline CDR1 and CDR2 sequences are MNHEY and SMNVEV (reference sequence). CDR3 sequence: CASSSGQMNEKLFF. Written as DNA, the CDR3 is TGTGCCAGCAGCTCGGGACAGATGAATGAAAAACTGTTTTTT. Full variable domain (outside the CDR3, taken from reference TRBV27 and TRBJ1-4): EAQVTQNPRYLITVTGKKLTVTCSQNMNHEYMSWYRQDPGLGLRQIYYSMNVEVTDKGDVPEGYKVSRKEKRNFPLILESPSPNQTSLYFCASSSGQMNEKLFFGSGTQLSVL.

The chain combines TRBV6-5 with TRBJ1-3; no clear D gene. Trimming took 2 bases from V and 9 from J, leaving 5 bases between them. The germline V gene has CDR1 MNHEY and CDR2 SVGAGI. This CDR3 comprises 11 residues. The DNA of the CDR3 is TGTGCCAGCAGTTACGCCAGCACCATATATTTT. This codes for CASSYASTIYF.

V gene TRBV9 combines with J gene TRBJ2-5, with 10 nucleotides matching TRBD2. CDR1 SGDLS and CDR2 YYNGEE come from the germline V gene. There are 14 residues in the CDR3. V shed 6 bases and J 5 bases; nucleotides not matched to a gene: 7. CDR3 bases: TGTGCCAGCACAGCGGGGGGGCTTTCGGAGACCCAGTACTTC. Translating gives CASTAGGLSETQYF.

This chain joins TRBV7-8 and TRBJ2-5; 8 bases map to TRBD2. This CDR3 contains 19 residues. CDR1 SGHVS and CDR2 FQNEAQ come from the germline V gene. V was clipped by 5 bases and J by 7 bases; unmatched bases: 24. The CDR3 nucleotides are TGTGCCAGCAGCCCCCAGAGGTATCCGGAGCGGGGGTTCCCGGGGACCCAGTACTTC. As protein: CASSPQRYPERGFPGTQYF.

This clone was seen a few times. The chain combines TRBV7-8 with TRBJ2-1; D not resolved. Germline V gene data show CDR1 as SGHVS and CDR2 as FQNEAQ. This CDR3 has 12 amino acids. Trimming took off 5 bases at V and 5 bases at J, with 7 bases between the two ends. The CDR3 DNA is TGTGCCAGCAGCACGCGGAACAATGAGCAGTTCTTC. This translates into CASSTRNNEQFF.

The rearrangement uses TRBV5-1 and TRBJ2-7, with TRBD1 matching over 10 bases. V shed 3 bases and J 2 bases; nucleotides not matched to a gene: 5. This CDR3 has 15 amino acids. Germline lookup yields CDR1 SGHRS and CDR2 YFSETQ. The CDR3 reads CASSSAGTGAYEQYF. The CDR3 DNA follows: TGCGCCAGCAGCTCGGCTGGGACAGGGGCCTACGAGCAGTACTTC.

The rearrangement joins TRBV4-1 to TRBJ1-1; 8 bases map to TRBD1. The CDR3 loop spans 17 amino acids. Trimming at V came to 0 bases and at J to 0 bases, leaving 6 bases not matched to a gene. Germline assignment: CDR1 MGHRA and CDR2 YSYEKL. The chain's CDR3 is CASSQEETGALNTEAFF. CDR3 in DNA: TGCGCCAGCAGCCAAGAAGAGACAGGGGCACTGAACACTGAAGCTTTCTTT.

The V gene is TRBV4-2, the J gene TRBJ2-7; maybe TRBD2 (5 bases). From germline, CDR1 is LGHNA and CDR2 YNFKEQ. This CDR3 is built from 13 residues. V dropped 3 bases and J dropped 3 bases, with 9 bases sitting between them. CDR3 bases: TGTGCCAGCAGCCAGACTAAAGGCTACGAGCAGTACGTC. It is translated as CASSQTKGYEQYV.

The genes are TRBV5-4 and TRBJ2-5, with D possibly matching TRBD1 (6 bases). Trimming took off 0 bases at V and 6 bases at J, with 15 bases between the two ends. The CDR3 is 15 amino acids. Germline assignment: CDR1 SGHNT and CDR2 YYREEE (reference sequence). In DNA form, the CDR3 reads TGTGCCAGCAGCTTGGGGACAGAGGGGGTCAAGACCCAGTACTTC. Its translation: CASSLGTEGVKTQYF. Based on the CDR3 plus reference TRBV5-4 and TRBJ2-5, the full variable domain is ETGVTQSPTHLIKTRGQQVTLRCSSQSGHNTVSWYQQALGQGPQFIFQYYREEENGRGNFPPRFSGLQFPNYSSELNVNALELDDSALYLCASSLGTEGVKTQYFGPGTRLLVL.

The chain employs TRBV27 and TRBJ2-1; D may be TRBD2 (6 bases). CDR3 length: 17 residues. Trimming stripped 3 bases from V and 3 bases from J, with 18 bases between. Germline loops: CDR1 MNHEY, CDR2 SMNVEV (reference sequence). CDR3: CASSLVVGRWGYNEQFF. For the CDR3, the DNA is TGTGCCAGCAGTTTGGTGGTAGGGAGGTGGGGCTACAATGAGCAGTTCTTC.

In nucleotides, the CDR3 is TGTGCCAGCAGTGCGCGGGGGGGAGAGACCCAGTACTTC. This translates into CASSARGGETQYF. The rearrangement joins TRBV2 to TRBJ2-5, with 9 bases that match TRBD2. Germline CDR1 and CDR2: SNHLY and FYNNEI. CDR3 length: 13 residues. With 4 bases clipped from V and 4 bases from J, the junction kept 1 base outside the gene matches.

The chain recombines TRBV4-2 with TRBJ2-5, with TRBD2 matching 9 bases. CDR1 and CDR2 from the germline V gene are LGHNA and YNFKEQ. This CDR3 comprises 17 residues. The ends lost 9 bases at V and 4 bases at J; junction bases unmatched: 18. The CDR3 is CASSSRRRGGAGETQYF. CDR3 DNA: TGTGCCAGTTCAAGTAGGCGGCGGGGGGGCGCGGGAGAGACCCAGTACTTC.

The rearrangement links TRBV4-1 to TRBJ2-7; 11 nucleotides agree with TRBD2. Trimming took 2 bases from V and 3 from J; bases not matched to a gene: 3. This CDR3 contains 15 residues. Germline V CDR1 and CDR2: MGHRA, YSYEKL. CDR3 coding DNA: TGCGCCAGCAGCCAACTAGCGGGAGGCGGCTACGAGCAGTACTTC. This encodes CASSQLAGGGYEQYF.

The chain is built from TRBV27 and TRBJ2-3; D ambiguous. V shed 3 bases and J shed 0 bases, with 13 bases lying between them. Germline CDR1 reads MNHEY; CDR2 reads SMNVEV (reference sequence). The length of the CDR3 is 16 residues. The CDR3, as DNA: TGTGCCAGCAGTTTGGTGAGGATTTCTAGCACAGATACGCAGTATTTT. Protein sequence: CASSLVRISSTDTQYF.

This clone occurred once. This chain joins TRBV6-1 and TRBJ2-1; the match to TRBD2 covers 9 bases. From germline, CDR1 is MNHNS and CDR2 SASEGT. The CDR3 is made up of 14 amino acids. V was clipped by 3 bases and J by 3 bases; unmatched bases: 0. The CDR3 spells CASSETSGYNEQFF. In nucleotides, the CDR3 is TGTGCCAGCAGTGAGACTAGCGGCTACAATGAGCAGTTCTTC.

The V call is TRBV7-2, the J call TRBJ2-6; 7 bases align to TRBD1. V dropped 5 bases and J dropped 4; count of bases not matched to a gene: 5. The CDR3 consists of 15 residues. In germline, CDR1 is SGHTA, CDR2 FQGNSA. The CDR3 region is CASSQTGSGANVLTF. In DNA form, the CDR3 reads TGTGCCAGCAGCCAGACAGGGAGCGGGGCCAACGTCCTGACTTTC.

The chain links TRBV19 to TRBJ1-5, with 7 bases matching TRBD1. The CDR3 runs to 13 residues. J was trimmed by 6 bases and V by 2 bases; bases with no gene match: 1. The germline V gene encodes CDR1 LNHDA and CDR2 SQIVND (reference sequence). CDR3 sequence: CASSIRGLQPQHF. CDR3 in DNA: TGTGCCAGTAGTATAAGGGGGCTTCAGCCCCAGCATTTT.

The rearrangement uses TRBV27 and TRBJ2-7; possibly TRBD2 for D (7 bases). The CDR3 spans 12 residues. Per the germline V gene, CDR1 is MNHEY and CDR2 is SMNVEV (reference sequence). The ends were cut back, 3 bases at V and 6 bases at J, with 9 bases in the middle. In DNA, the CDR3 is TGTGCCAGCAGTTTGAGGGGGGGCGAGCAGTACTTC. Translation: CASSLRGGEQYF.

V gene TRBV6-5 combines with J gene TRBJ1-1, with no clear D. Germline CDR1 MNHEY, CDR2 SVGAGI. The V end was cut by 6 bases, the J end by 11 bases, with 13 bases between. This CDR3 has 11 amino acids. CDR3 sequence (DNA): TGTGCCAGCAGCCCGGGTCGATGGGCTTTCTTT. This codes for CASSPGRWAFF.

The rearrangement joins TRBV6-2 or TRBV6-3 to TRBJ2-3; D unclear. Per germline, CDR1 MNHEY and CDR2 SVGEGT. The germline V and J ends were trimmed by 2 bases and 0 bases, with 9 bases remaining between them. CDR3 length: 15 residues. DNA of the CDR3: TGTGCCAGCAGTTACCGCAGGCCTAGCACAGATACGCAGTATTTT. Amino acids: CASSYRRPSTDTQYF.

The chain joins TRBV6-2 or TRBV6-3 to TRBJ2-5; D perhaps matches TRBD2 (5 bases). Trimming left V 1 base short and J 2 bases short, with 14 bases between. Germline V gene lookup returns CDR1 MNHEY and CDR2 SVGEGT. The CDR3 covers 16 residues. CDR3 sequence reads: CASSYLASYGQETQYF. The DNA for the CDR3 is TGTGCCAGCAGTTACTTGGCTAGCTACGGTCAAGAGACCCAGTACTTC.

The V call is TRBV5-1, the J call TRBJ2-3; D perhaps matches TRBD2 (6 bases). Per germline, CDR1 SGHRS and CDR2 YFSETQ. This CDR3 comprises 14 residues. Trimming shortened V by 0 bases and J by 8 bases, and 13 bases separated the two germline ends. The CDR3 bases are TGCGCCAGCAGCTTGGGACTAGTTGAAGGTACGCAGTATTTT. Amino acid sequence: CASSLGLVEGTQYF. Supplemented by reference TRBV5-1 and TRBJ2-3, the full variable domain reads KAGVTQTPRYLIKTRGQQVTLSCSPISGHRSVSWYQQTPGQGLQFLFEYFSETQRNKGNFPGRFSGRQFSNSRSEMNVSTLELGDSALYLCASSLGLVEGTQYFGPGTRLTVL.

The chain has TRBV6-5 and TRBJ1-4; 7 bases align to TRBD1. CDR1 and CDR2 (germline): MNHEY, SVGAGI. Trimming at V came to 4 bases and at J to 12 bases, leaving 8 bases not matched to a gene. CDR3 size: 13 residues. DNA of the CDR3: TGTGCCAGCAGTTTAAAGACAGGGAGGCAACTGTTTTTT. Translating it yields CASSLKTGRQLFF.

The chain employs TRBV9 and TRBJ2-2; 9 bases are a match to TRBD2. Losses at the gene ends were 8 bases for V and 7 bases for J; bases not matched to a gene: 18. Germline V gene data show CDR1 as SGDLS and CDR2 as YYNGEE. The CDR3 runs 17 residues. The CDR3 here is CASTSGWREGQGGELFF. The CDR3 nucleotides are TGTGCCAGTACCAGTGGTTGGCGGGAGGGCCAAGGCGGGGAGCTGTTTTTT.

The rearrangement links TRBV5-1 to TRBJ1-1, with 9 bases matching TRBD1. Germline lookup yields CDR1 SGHRS and CDR2 YFSETQ. V lost 3 bases to trimming and J lost 5 bases; unmatched junction nucleotides: 20. The CDR3 loop spans 19 amino acids. In DNA form, the CDR3 reads TGCGCCAGCAGCTCGGACACGACGACAGGGGGACTTGTCGGGACTGAAGCTTTCTTT. As protein: CASSSDTTTGGLVGTEAFF.

In its sample, this clone was seen once. The chain uses TRBV18 and TRBJ2-3, with 8 bases lining up with TRBD2. The CDR3 totals 16 residues. Germline CDR1 KGHSH, CDR2 LQKENI. The junction had 6 bases not matched to a gene; V was cut back by 2 bases and J by 2 bases. CDR3 region: CASSPSGGEITDTQYF. CDR3 in DNA: TGTGCCAGCTCACCAAGCGGGGGCGAGATCACAGATACGCAGTATTTT.

The V and J genes are TRBV18 and TRBJ2-1; TRBD2 aligns across 7 bases. Germline V CDR1 and CDR2: KGHSH, LQKENI. V lost 3 bases, J lost 6 bases, and 11 bases stayed unmatched. The length of the CDR3 is 16 residues. The CDR3 here is CASSPQSGTTFNEQFF. The CDR3 DNA reads TGTGCCAGCTCACCTCAAAGCGGGACTACCTTCAATGAGCAGTTCTTC.